This T cell receptor (beta chain) was captured by sequencing in a study of CD8 T cells in Susac syndrome. At the level of the study: When blood was drawn, patients with Susac syndrome were on intravenous immunoglobulin alone, on corticosteroids, or therapy-naive.

RNA was extracted with the RNeasy kit, and a quantity of roughly 0.45 to 1 ug was reverse transcribed using random hexamers. The method of amplification for TCR beta CDR3 was immunoSEQ multiplex PCR, covering 54 Vbeta and 13 Jbeta. Each CDR3 protein gets one entry after TCRdb re-called the immunoSEQ multiplex PCR reads with MiXCR. The sample has 170,000 or so distinct CDR3 sequences, approximately 95% seen once. The T cells that were sequenced for TCR beta were CD8+ and CD4+ cells from blood. TEMRA cells were enriched by FACS, and CD4+ and CD8+ T cells were negatively isolated. CDR3 length: 14 amino acids. The J segment lost 5 bases and the V segment lost 5 bases, leaving 5 bases of the junction unmatched. In germline, CDR1 is DFQATT, CDR2 SNEGSKA (reference sequence).

The sample comprised CD4+ T cells from PBMCs. The receptor was isolated from a human donor with Susac syndrome. The J gene is TRBJ2-4, the V gene TRBV20-1; 11 positions agree with TRBD2. The CDR3 protein is CSAYAGLAENIQYF. The CDR3 bases are TGCAGTGCTTACGCGGGACTAGCGGAAAACATTCAGTACTTC.